A selection of T cell receptor beta chains follows, all from one sample in a study of identifying expanded T cells in peripheral blood. Measured with immunoSEQ multiplex PCR; TCRdb has only the in-frame clones, and not every one. The sample lists about 85,000 clones; more than 70% were seen once. Sequenced material: blood. The receptors here all came from a person between 18 and 75 years old in good health. Both conserved end residues are part of each CDR3. Expanded clones are given a class, and other clones once, few, many or no size at all.

abundance | j_gene | v_gene | CDR3aa
NA | TRBJ1-3 | TRBV7-6 | CASSSPRGTGNTIYF
few | TRBJ2-1 | TRBV4-3 | CASSQSWGVYNEQFF
NA | TRBJ1-6 | TRBV18 | CASSREQRSPLHF
NA | TRBJ1-2 | TRBV28 | CASSSDYGYTF
NA | TRBJ2-7 | TRBV19 | CASSIDRTGPYEQYF
NA | TRBJ1-1 | TRBV28 | CASSSLDLNTEAFF
NA | TRBJ2-1 | TRBV7-2 | CASSLLAGTTYNEQFF
NA | TRBJ1-4 | TRBV7-9 | CASSTDTGGVKLFF
NA | TRBJ1-2 | TRBV9 | CASSGGVDNYGYTF
NA | TRBJ1-6 | TRBV9 | CASSVRGTYNSPLHF
NA | TRBJ2-7 | TRBV28 | CASSLLGTGVYEQYF
NA | TRBJ2-3 | TRBV28 | CASSSYNPGADTQYF
NA | TRBJ2-1 | TRBV6-5 | CASSDGWSSYNEQFF
NA | TRBJ2-3 | TRBV4-3 | CASSHGTGLSDTQYF
NA | TRBJ2-7 | TRBV7-8 | CASSLVSADYEQYF
NA | TRBJ1-2 | TRBV28 | CASSLAGAPRGYTF
NA | TRBJ1-6 | TRBV19 | CASSPSGTVDSPLHF
NA | TRBJ1-2 | TRBV10-3 | CAIAKGQTNYGYTF
NA | TRBJ2-1 | TRBV7-8 | CASSLDSGTEIYNEQFF
NA | TRBJ2-5 | TRBV11-2 | CASRGRGEETQYF
NA | TRBJ2-1 | TRBV6-6 | CASSTSDRRVNEQFF
NA | TRBJ1-1 | TRBV29-1 | CSVRTNTEAFF
NA | TRBJ2-5 | TRBV11-1 | CASSLQAGQETQYF
NA | TRBJ2-3 | TRBV12-5 | CASGLAETSGGANTQYF
NA | TRBJ1-2 | TRBV19 | CASSIRSYGYTF
NA | TRBJ2-7 | TRBV9 | CASSVGQGPLEQYF
NA | TRBJ2-3 | TRBV6-5 | CASTPSGGSGDTQYF
once | TRBJ2-7 | TRBV29-1 | CSVERRSTVYEQYF
NA | TRBJ2-3 | TRBV15 | CATSRGLAGDTDTQYF
NA | TRBJ1-1 | TRBV19 | CASSIPWAGSNTEAFF
NA | TRBJ2-5 | TRBV25-1 | CASSAEDRGLETQYF